The 18 T cell receptor beta chains reported below all come from one sample, sequenced in a study of cytomegalovirus exposure and HLA in healthy donors. The PCR was carried out with 60 Vbeta primers and 13 Jbeta primers. The assay was immunoSEQ multiplex PCR, and TCRdb's table has in-frame clones only and misses some. This table has 99,000 or so clones, roughly 15% appearing once. The sample comprised PBMCs. The receptors stem from a female donor in good health and CMV-seronegative.

Only a few counts were recorded for this clone. V gene TRBV29-1 combines with J gene TRBJ2-3; a possible D gene is TRBD1 (5 bases). The ends were cut back, 6 bases at V and 1 base at J, with 17 bases in the middle. The CDR3 length is 15 residues. Looked up from germline, CDR1 is SQVTM and CDR2 is ANQGSEA. CDR3 amino acids: CSVIPYFRGTDTQYF. DNA of the CDR3: TGCAGCGTCATCCCCTACTTCAGGGGCACAGATACGCAGTATTTT.

This clone was detected only a few times. The genes are TRBV6-1 and TRBJ2-7, with 7 bases fitting TRBD1. Per the germline V gene, CDR1 is MNHNS and CDR2 is SASEGT. The trim removed 2 bases at V and 3 bases at J, leaving 7 bases unmatched. The CDR3 totals 15 residues. CDR3 sequence: CASSERPGQYYEQYF. For the CDR3, the DNA is TGTGCCAGCAGTGAACGACCGGGACAGTACTACGAGCAGTACTTC.

J is TRBJ1-2 and V is TRBV5-1; D may be TRBD1 (6 bases). The germline V and J ends were trimmed by 2 bases and 4 bases, with 12 bases remaining between them. The CDR3 runs to 14 residues. CDR1 is SGHRS, CDR2 YFSETQ, per germline. This chain's CDR3 is CASSLRQDFYGYTF. The CDR3 bases are TGCGCCAGCAGCTTAAGACAGGACTTCTATGGCTACACCTTC.

This clone was observed a few times. DNA of the CDR3: TGTGCCAGCACCCGCTACAATGAGCAGTTCTTC. Residues: CASTRYNEQFF. This chain connects TRBV7-9 to TRBJ2-1; no firm D call. V was clipped by 7 bases and J by 3 bases, with 4 bases between them. This CDR3 comprises 11 residues. The germline V gene encodes CDR1 SEHNR and CDR2 FQNEAQ (reference sequence).

The CDR3 is CASSVSLTAKSYEQYF. CDR3 bases: TGTGCCAGCAGCGTCTCTCTGACAGCCAAATCCTACGAGCAGTACTTC. This sequence joins TRBV9 and TRBJ2-7; D is possibly TRBD1 (5 bases). The germline V and J ends were trimmed by 2 bases and 1 base, with 16 bases remaining between them. This CDR3 contains 16 residues. Germline V gene data show CDR1 as SGDLS and CDR2 as YYNGEE.

The rearrangement links TRBV28 to TRBJ1-4; D unresolved. Germline V gene sequence: CDR1 MDHEN, CDR2 SYDVKM. The CDR3 runs to 14 residues. V shed 4 bases and J shed 6 bases, with 12 bases lying between them. In DNA form, the CDR3 reads TGTGCCAGCAGTTCTGAGTTGAGATATGAAAAACTGTTTTTT. This gives the protein CASSSELRYEKLFF.

This chain connects TRBV11-2 to TRBJ1-2; 9 bases fit TRBD1. The CDR3 covers 14 residues. CDR1 is SGHAT and CDR2 is FQNNGV in the germline V gene. V dropped 4 bases and J dropped 8; count of bases not matched to a gene: 8. DNA for the CDR3: TGTGCCAGCAGCTCTTACCGGACAGGGGTCGGCTACACCTTC. Its protein product is CASSSYRTGVGYTF.

The chain carries TRBV5-6 and TRBJ1-1; D ambiguous. The CDR3 is 14 residues long. Germline CDR1 SGHDT, CDR2 YYEEEE. The V gene lost 1 base and the J gene lost 0 bases, with 7 bases spanning the gap. The CDR3 DNA sequence: TGTGCCAGCAGCTTGTTCACGGTGAACACTGAAGCTTTCTTT. Translation gives CASSLFTVNTEAFF.

Remarks on this clone: A junction boundary mismatches the germline segment, possibly from a read error. This sequence joins TRBV19 and TRBJ2-2; TRBD1 matches at 7 bases. Germline CDR1 and CDR2: LNHDA and SQIVND (reference sequence). CDR3 length: 14 residues. The DNA for the CDR3 is TGTGTCAGTAGTATTAAGGGGGCGGTCGGGGAGCTGTTTTTT. Protein: CVSSIKGAVGELFF.

This chain uses TRBV7-2 with TRBJ2-5, with a tentative D call TRBD1 (5 bases). V was pared by 5 bases and J by 7 bases, with 11 bases between. The CDR3 consists of 12 residues. Germline CDR1 is SGHTA and CDR2 is FQGNSA. For the CDR3, the DNA is TGTGCCAGCAGCGACAACAGGAGGACCCAGTACTTC. Encoded protein: CASSDNRRTQYF.

This clone was observed a handful of times. The chain combines TRBV9 with TRBJ2-2, with 9 bases aligning to TRBD2. V lost 4 bases to trimming and J lost 2 bases; unmatched junction nucleotides: 12. The CDR3 has 18 residues. The germline V gene encodes CDR1 SGDLS and CDR2 YYNGEE. The CDR3: CASSRRGSGGSNTGELFF. DNA of the CDR3: TGTGCCAGCAGCCGCCGGGGTAGCGGGGGTTCAAACACCGGGGAGCTGTTTTTT.

V is TRBV19 and J is TRBJ2-1; perhaps TRBD1 as D (5 bases). Germline CDR1 LNHDA, CDR2 SQIVND (reference sequence). CDR3 size: 14 residues. V was trimmed by 9 bases and J by 9 bases, leaving 21 bases between them. The CDR3 sequence is CASHQERGWSEQFF. DNA of the CDR3: TGTGCCAGCCACCAAGAAAGGGGATGGAGTGAGCAGTTCTTC.

This clone was seen more than once but under ten times. The rearrangement uses TRBV6-5 and TRBJ1-5; 7 bases are a match to TRBD1. The CDR3 is made up of 14 amino acids. V lost 5 bases, J lost 5 bases, and 6 bases stayed unmatched. Germline CDR1 reads MNHEY; CDR2 reads SVGAGI. The CDR3 here is CASSHKQGHQPQHF. CDR3 nucleotides: TGTGCCAGCAGTCATAAACAGGGGCATCAGCCCCAGCATTTT.

For the CDR3, the DNA is TGCGCCAGCAGCCAAGGAGGTCCCCCTGAAGCTTTCTTT. It yields the protein CASSQGGPPEAFF. This rearrangement joins TRBV4-3 to TRBJ1-1; D gene uncertain. The CDR3 has 13 amino acids. CDR1 is LGHNA and CDR2 is YSLEER in the germline V gene. Trimming removed 1 base from V and 6 bases from J, with 9 bases in between.

This clone was counted only a few times. This chain connects TRBV4-1 to TRBJ1-2; tentative D call: TRBD1 (6 bases). Germline CDR1 and CDR2: MGHRA and YSYEKL. V lost 0 bases, J lost 4 bases, and 18 bases lay in between. The CDR3 loop spans 17 amino acids. In DNA form, the CDR3 reads TGCGCCAGCAGCCAAGACACCCGGTTGGCACAGGGCTATGGCTACACCTTC. Translated: CASSQDTRLAQGYGYTF.

This clone occurred a few times. The V call is TRBV7-9, the J call TRBJ2-1; D call uncertain. V was pared by 5 bases and J by 0 bases, with 14 bases between. The CDR3 consists of 16 residues. Germline V gene lookup returns CDR1 SEHNR and CDR2 FQNEAQ (reference sequence). This chain's CDR3 is CASSLGRVSSYNEQFF. CDR3 coding DNA: TGTGCCAGCAGCCTTGGGCGCGTGAGCTCCTACAATGAGCAGTTCTTC.

This clone came up a few times. J is TRBJ2-1 and V is TRBV7-9, with D perhaps matching TRBD1 (6 bases). CDR1 and CDR2 (germline): SEHNR, FQNEAQ (reference sequence). The CDR3 is made up of 16 amino acids. V was clipped by 5 bases and J by 6 bases, with 20 bases between them. The CDR3 loop reads CASSLNPQGRTNEQFF. DNA for the CDR3: TGTGCCAGCAGCCTGAATCCGCAGGGGCGGACCAATGAGCAGTTCTTC.

Only a few counts were recorded for this clone. The J gene is TRBJ2-1, the V gene TRBV11-3; possible D gene TRBD2, 5 bases. The ends were cut back, 2 bases at V and 8 bases at J, with 10 bases in the middle. Looked up from germline, CDR1 is SGHNT and CDR2 is YENEEA. The CDR3 runs 13 residues. The CDR3 coding sequence is TGTGCCAGCAGCTTACGGGGTATCGATGAGCAGTTCTTC. Amino acid sequence: CASSLRGIDEQFF.